The clone carrying this TCR beta chain was detected once. This entry belongs to a study of control samples from healthy donors and cancer patients. The method was immunoSEQ multiplex PCR; TCRdb's version includes in-frame clones alone and lacks a portion of them. The data contain around 180,000 clones, approximately 86% of them singletons. The CDR3 totals 10 residues. The sample comprised blood. The chain couples TRBV21-1 to TRBJ2-7. TRBV21-1 is noted as a pseudogene. The sequence was obtained from a woman aged 25 to 45 in good health. CDR3 protein: CASSKPEQYF. The CDR3 region has the DNA TGTGCCAGCAGCAAGCCCGAGCAGTACTTC.